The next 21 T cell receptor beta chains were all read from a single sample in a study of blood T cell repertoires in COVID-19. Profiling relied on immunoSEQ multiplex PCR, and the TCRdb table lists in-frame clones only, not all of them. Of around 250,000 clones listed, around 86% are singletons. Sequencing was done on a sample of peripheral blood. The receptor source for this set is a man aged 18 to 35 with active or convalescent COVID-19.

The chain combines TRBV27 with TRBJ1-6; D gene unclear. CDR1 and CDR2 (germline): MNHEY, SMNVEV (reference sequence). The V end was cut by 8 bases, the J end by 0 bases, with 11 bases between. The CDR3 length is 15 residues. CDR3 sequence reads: CASGQQSSYNSPLHF. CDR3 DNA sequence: TGTGCCAGCGGTCAACAGAGCTCCTATAATTCACCCCTCCACTTT.

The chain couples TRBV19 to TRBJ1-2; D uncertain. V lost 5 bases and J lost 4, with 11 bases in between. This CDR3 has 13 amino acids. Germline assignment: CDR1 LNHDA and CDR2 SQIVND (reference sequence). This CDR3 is CASSSRGPYGYTF. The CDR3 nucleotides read TGTGCCAGTAGTTCGCGGGGTCCCTATGGCTACACCTTC. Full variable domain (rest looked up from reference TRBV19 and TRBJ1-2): DGGITQSPKYLFRKEGQNVTLSCEQNLNHDAMYWYRQDPGQGLRLIYYSQIVNDFQKGDIAEGYSVSREKKESFPLTVTSAQKNPTAFYLCASSSRGPYGYTFGSGTRLTVV.

The CDR3 coding sequence is TGTGCCAGCAGCCTGACAGGGGGCGCTAACTATGGCTACACCTTC. It codes for CASSLTGGANYGYTF. The genes are TRBV27 and TRBJ1-2, with 10 bases that match TRBD1. The length of the CDR3 is 15 residues. Germline loops: CDR1 MNHEY, CDR2 SMNVEV (reference sequence). J gave up 0 bases and V 6 bases, and 4 bases lay outside the gene matches.

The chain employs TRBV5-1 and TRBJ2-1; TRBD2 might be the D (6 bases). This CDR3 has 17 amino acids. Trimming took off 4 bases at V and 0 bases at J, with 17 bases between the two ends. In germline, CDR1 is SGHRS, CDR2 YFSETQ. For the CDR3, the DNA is TGCGCCAGCAGCACTCGGGTAGCGGTTAGCTCCTACAATGAGCAGTTCTTC. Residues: CASSTRVAVSSYNEQFF. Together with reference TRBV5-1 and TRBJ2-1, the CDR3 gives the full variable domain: KAGVTQTPRYLIKTRGQQVTLSCSPISGHRSVSWYQQTPGQGLQFLFEYFSETQRNKGNFPGRFSGRQFSNSRSEMNVSTLELGDSALYLCASSTRVAVSSYNEQFFGPGTRLTVL.

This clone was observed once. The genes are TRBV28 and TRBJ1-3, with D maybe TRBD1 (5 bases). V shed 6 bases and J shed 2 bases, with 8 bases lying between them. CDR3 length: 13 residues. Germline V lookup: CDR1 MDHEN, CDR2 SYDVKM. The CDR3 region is CASRVGAGNTIYF. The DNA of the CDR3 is TGTGCCAGCAGGGTAGGGGCTGGAAACACCATATATTTT.

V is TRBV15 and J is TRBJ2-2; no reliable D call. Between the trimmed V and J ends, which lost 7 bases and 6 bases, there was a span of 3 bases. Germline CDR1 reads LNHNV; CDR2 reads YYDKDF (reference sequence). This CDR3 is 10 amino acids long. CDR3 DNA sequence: TGTGCCACCATCTCCGGGGAGCTGTTTTTT. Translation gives CATISGELFF.

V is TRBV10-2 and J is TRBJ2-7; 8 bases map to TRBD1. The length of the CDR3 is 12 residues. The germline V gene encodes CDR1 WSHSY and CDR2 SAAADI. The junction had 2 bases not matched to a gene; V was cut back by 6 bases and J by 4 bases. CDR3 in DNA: TGCGCCAGCAGATGGACAGGGTACGAGCAGTACTTC. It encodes CASRWTGYEQYF.

In DNA, the CDR3 is TGCGCCAGCAGCTTATTAGCACTAACCTACGAGCAGTACTTC. Encoded protein: CASSLLALTYEQYF. V usage is TRBV5-1 and J usage is TRBJ2-7, with D uncertain. The germline CDR1 and CDR2 sequences are SGHRS and YFSETQ. Trimming pared 2 bases from V and 2 bases from J, leaving 11 bases between. The CDR3 sequence is 14 residues long.

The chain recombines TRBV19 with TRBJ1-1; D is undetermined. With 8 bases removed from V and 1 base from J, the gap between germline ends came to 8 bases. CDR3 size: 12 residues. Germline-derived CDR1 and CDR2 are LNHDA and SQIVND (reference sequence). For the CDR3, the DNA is TGTGCCAGTGGGCACCGGAACACTGAAGCTTTCTTT. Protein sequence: CASGHRNTEAFF.

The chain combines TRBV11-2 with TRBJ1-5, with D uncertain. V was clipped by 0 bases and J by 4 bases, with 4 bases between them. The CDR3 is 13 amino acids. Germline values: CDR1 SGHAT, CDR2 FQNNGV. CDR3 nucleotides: TGTGCCAGCAGCTTAGAATCTAATCAGCCCCAGCATTTT. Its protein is CASSLESNQPQHF.

CDR3 protein: CASSARQGGEQYF. The CDR3 DNA is TGTGCCAGCAGCGCTCGACAGGGGGGCGAGCAGTACTTC. This chain uses TRBV9 with TRBJ2-7; TRBD1 matches at 9 bases. In germline, CDR1 is SGDLS, CDR2 YYNGEE. This CDR3 has 13 residues. V trimming: 3 bases; J trimming: 6 bases; junction bases outside the gene matches: 4.

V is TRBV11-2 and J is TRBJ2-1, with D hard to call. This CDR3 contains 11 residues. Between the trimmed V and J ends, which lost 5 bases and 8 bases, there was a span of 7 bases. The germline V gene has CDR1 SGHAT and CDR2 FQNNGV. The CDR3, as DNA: TGTGCCAGCAGCCAGGTCTATGAGCAGTTCTTC. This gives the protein CASSQVYEQFF.

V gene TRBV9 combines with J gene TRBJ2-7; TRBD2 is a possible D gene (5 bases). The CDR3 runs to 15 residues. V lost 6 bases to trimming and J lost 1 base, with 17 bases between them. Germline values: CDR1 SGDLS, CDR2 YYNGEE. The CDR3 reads CASTHSSSSSYEQYF. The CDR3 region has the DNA TGTGCCAGCACCCACTCTAGCTCCTCTTCCTACGAGCAGTACTTC. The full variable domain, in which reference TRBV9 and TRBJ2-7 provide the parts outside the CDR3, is DSGVTQTPKHLITATGQRVTLRCSPRSGDLSVYWYQQSLDQGLQFLIQYYNGEERAKGNILERFSAQQFPDLHSELNLSSLELGDSALYFCASTHSSSSSYEQYFGPGTRLTVT.

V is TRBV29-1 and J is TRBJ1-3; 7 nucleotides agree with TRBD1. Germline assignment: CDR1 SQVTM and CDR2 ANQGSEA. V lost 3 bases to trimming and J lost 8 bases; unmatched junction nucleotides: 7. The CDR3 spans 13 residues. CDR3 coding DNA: TGCAGCGTTGACACAGGGGCAATCGACACCATATATTTT. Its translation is CSVDTGAIDTIYF.

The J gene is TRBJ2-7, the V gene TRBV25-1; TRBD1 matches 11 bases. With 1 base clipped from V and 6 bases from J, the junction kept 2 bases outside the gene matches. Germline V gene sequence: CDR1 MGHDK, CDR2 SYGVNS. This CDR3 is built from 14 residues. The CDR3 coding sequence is TGTGCCAGCAGTGAATGGGGGACAGGGGGCGAGCAGTACTTC. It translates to CASSEWGTGGEQYF.

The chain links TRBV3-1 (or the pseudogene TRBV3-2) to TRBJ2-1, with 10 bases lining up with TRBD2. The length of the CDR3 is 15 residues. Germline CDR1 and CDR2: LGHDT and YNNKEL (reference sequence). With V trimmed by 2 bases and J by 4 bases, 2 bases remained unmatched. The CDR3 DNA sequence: TGTGCCAGCAGCCAAACTAGCGGGGCTTACAATGAGCAGTTCTTC. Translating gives CASSQTSGAYNEQFF.

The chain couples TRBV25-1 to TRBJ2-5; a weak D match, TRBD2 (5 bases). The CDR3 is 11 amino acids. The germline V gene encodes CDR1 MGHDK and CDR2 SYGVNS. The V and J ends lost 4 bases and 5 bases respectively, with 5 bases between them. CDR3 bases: TGTGCCAGCAGTGGGAGGGAGACCCAGTACTTC. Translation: CASSGRETQYF. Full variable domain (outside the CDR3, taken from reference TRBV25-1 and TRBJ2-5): EADIYQTPRYLVIGTGKKITLECSQTMGHDKMYWYQQDPGMELHLIHYSYGVNSTEKGDLSSESTVSRIRTEHFPLTLESARPSHTSQYLCASSGRETQYFGPGTRLLVL.

The CDR3 spells CASSQDAGNYGYTF. The CDR3 DNA follows: TGCGCCAGCAGCCAAGATGCGGGTAACTATGGCTACACCTTC. The chain combines TRBV4-1 with TRBJ1-2; no clear D. This CDR3 is built from 14 residues. The germline CDR1 and CDR2 sequences are MGHRA and YSYEKL. V was pared by 0 bases and J by 1 base, with 6 bases between.

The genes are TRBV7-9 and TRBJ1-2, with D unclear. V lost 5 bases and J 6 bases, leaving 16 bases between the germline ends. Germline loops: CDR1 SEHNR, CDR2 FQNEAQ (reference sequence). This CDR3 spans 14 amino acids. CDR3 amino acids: CASSPFTREDGYTF. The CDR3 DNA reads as TGTGCCAGCAGCCCCTTCACGCGTGAAGATGGCTACACCTTC.

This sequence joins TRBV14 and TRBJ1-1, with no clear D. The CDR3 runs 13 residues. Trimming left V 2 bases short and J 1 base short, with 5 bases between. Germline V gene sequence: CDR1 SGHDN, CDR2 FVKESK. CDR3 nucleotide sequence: TGTGCCAGCAGCCAACCGGGGAACACTGAAGCTTTCTTT. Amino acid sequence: CASSQPGNTEAFF.

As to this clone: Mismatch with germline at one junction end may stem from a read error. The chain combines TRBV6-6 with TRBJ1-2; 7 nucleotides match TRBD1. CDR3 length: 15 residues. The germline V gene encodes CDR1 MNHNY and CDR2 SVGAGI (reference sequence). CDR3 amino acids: CASSYRRDSVTSSPF. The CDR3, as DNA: TGTGCCAGCAGTTACCGCCGGGACAGCGTTACATCGAGCCCCTTC.